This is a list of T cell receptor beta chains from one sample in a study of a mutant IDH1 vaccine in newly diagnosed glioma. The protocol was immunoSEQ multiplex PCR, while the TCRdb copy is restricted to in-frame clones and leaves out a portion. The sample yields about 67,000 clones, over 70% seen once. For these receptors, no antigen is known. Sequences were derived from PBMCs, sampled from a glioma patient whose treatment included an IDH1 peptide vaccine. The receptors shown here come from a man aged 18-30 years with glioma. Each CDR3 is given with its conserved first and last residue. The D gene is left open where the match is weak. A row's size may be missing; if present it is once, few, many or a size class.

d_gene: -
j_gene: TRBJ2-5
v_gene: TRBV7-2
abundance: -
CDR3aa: CASSLEAGGQETQYF
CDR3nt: TGTGCCAGCAGCTTAGAGGCCGGAGGTCAAGAGACCCAGTACTTC

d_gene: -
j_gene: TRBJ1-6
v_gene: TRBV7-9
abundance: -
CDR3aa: CASSSGLVNSPLHF
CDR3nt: TGTGCCAGCAGCTCGGGGCTCGTTAATTCACCCCTCCACTTT

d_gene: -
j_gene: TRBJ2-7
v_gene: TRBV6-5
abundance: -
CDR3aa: CASSYRLDPFYEQYF
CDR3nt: TGTGCCAGCAGTTACCGTCTGGACCCCTTCTACGAGCAGTACTTC

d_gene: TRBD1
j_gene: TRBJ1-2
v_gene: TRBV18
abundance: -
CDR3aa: CASSLVHPRDRGDYGYTF
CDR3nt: TGTGCCAGCTCGCTCGTTCATCCCCGGGACAGGGGTGACTATGGCTACACCTTC

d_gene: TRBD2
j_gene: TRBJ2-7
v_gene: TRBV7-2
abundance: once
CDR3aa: CASSFSLAGAGEYF
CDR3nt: TGTGCCAGCAGCTTTTCGCTAGCGGGTGCCGGGGAGTACTTC

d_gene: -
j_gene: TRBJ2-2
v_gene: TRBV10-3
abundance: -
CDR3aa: CAISGSQSGELFF
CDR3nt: TGTGCCATCAGTGGTTCACAGTCCGGGGAGCTGTTTTTT

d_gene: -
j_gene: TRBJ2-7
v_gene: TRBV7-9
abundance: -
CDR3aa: CASSGPRGAGYEQYF
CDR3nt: TGTGCCAGCAGCGGACCCAGGGGGGCTGGCTACGAGCAGTACTTC

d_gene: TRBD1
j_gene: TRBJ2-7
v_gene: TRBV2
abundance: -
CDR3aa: CAGFSGGSYEQYF
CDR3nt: TGTGCCGGGTTTTCAGGGGGCTCATACGAGCAGTACTTC

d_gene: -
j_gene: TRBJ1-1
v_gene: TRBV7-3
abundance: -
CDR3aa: CASSLRGTEAFF
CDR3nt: TGTGCCAGCAGCTTAAGGGGAACTGAAGCTTTCTTT

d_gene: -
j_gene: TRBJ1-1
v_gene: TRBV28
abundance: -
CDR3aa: CASGGPLNTEAFF
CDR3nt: TGTGCCAGCGGGGGACCGCTGAACACTGAAGCTTTCTTT

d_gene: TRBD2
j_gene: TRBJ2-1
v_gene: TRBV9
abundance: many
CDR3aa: CASSAGGEGNEQFF
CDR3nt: TGTGCCAGCAGCGCCGGAGGGGAGGGGAATGAGCAGTTCTTC

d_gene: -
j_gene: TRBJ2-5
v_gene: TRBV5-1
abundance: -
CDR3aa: CASSLGASGGGETQYF
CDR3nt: TGCGCCAGCAGCTTGGGGGCCAGTGGTGGGGGGGAGACCCAGTACTTC

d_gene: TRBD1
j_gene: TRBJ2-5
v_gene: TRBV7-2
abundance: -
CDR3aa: CASSWDRGETQYF
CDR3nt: TGTGCCAGCAGCTGGGACAGGGGGGAGACCCAGTACTTC

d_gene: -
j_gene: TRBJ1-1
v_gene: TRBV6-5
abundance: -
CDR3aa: CASSYLAEAFF
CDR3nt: TGTGCCAGCAGTTACCTGGCTGAAGCTTTCTTT

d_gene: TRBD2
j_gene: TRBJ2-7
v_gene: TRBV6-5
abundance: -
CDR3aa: CASSPGLAGIEQYF
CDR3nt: TGTGCCAGCAGCCCGGGACTAGCGGGAATAGAGCAGTACTTC

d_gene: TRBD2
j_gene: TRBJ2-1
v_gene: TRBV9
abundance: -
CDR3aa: CASSVVSGLAPNNEQFF
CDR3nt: TGTGCCAGCAGCGTAGTGTCGGGACTAGCACCGAACAATGAGCAGTTCTTC

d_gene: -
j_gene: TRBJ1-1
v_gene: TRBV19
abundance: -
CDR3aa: CASELTGGLTEAFF
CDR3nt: TGTGCCAGTGAGCTGACAGGAGGTCTGACTGAAGCTTTCTTT

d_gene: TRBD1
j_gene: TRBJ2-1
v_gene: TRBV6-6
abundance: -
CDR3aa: CASGRQGEGNEQFF
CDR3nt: TGTGCCAGCGGACGACAGGGGGAAGGGAATGAGCAGTTCTTC

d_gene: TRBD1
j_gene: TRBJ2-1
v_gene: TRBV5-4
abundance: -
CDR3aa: CASSLGTGGLYNEQFF
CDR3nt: TGTGCCAGCAGCTTGGGGACAGGGGGTCTATACAATGAGCAGTTCTTC

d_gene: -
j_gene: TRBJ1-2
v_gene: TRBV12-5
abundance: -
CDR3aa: CASGLRGGYGYTF
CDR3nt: TGTGCTAGTGGTTTGCGAGGTGGCTATGGCTACACCTTC

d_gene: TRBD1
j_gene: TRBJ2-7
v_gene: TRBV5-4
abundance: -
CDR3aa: CASRKLGQSRNLEQYF
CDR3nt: TGTGCCAGCAGAAAACTGGGACAGAGCCGTAATCTCGAGCAGTACTTC

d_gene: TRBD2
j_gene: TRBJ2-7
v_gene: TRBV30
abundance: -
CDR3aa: CAWSEAAGVLYEQYF
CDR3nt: TGTGCCTGGAGTGAAGCGGCGGGAGTTCTCTACGAGCAGTACTTC

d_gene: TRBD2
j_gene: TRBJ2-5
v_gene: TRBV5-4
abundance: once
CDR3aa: CASSSSGREETQYF
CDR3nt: TGTGCCAGCAGCTCTAGCGGGAGGGAGGAGACCCAGTACTTC

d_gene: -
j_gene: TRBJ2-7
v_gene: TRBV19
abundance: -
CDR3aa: CASSTGTSGGAEQYF
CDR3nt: TGTGCCAGTAGTACCGGTACCTCCGGCGGCGCCGAGCAGTACTTC

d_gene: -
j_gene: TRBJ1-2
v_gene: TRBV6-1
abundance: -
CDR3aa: CASSEAGEGGYTF
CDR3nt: TGTGCCAGCAGTGAAGCAGGGGAGGGTGGCTACACCTTC

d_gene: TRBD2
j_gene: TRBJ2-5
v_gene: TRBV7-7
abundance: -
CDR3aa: CASSLGTSGGLLQETQYF
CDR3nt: TGTGCTAGCAGCTTAGGGACTAGCGGGGGCCTCCTCCAAGAGACCCAGTACTTC